This T cell receptor beta chain stems from a study of T cells in Graves' hyperthyroidism and ophthalmopathy (dated by TCRdb to the late 2010s). With regard to the full study: Peripheral blood samples were taken at the time of initial diagnosis, prior to any treatment. For training and testing, the 100 or so patients in the discovery cohort were randomly divided in a 7:3 ratio. After sampling, hyperthyroidism patients received methimazole starting at 30 mg daily, and ophthalmopathy patients received high-dose intravenous methylprednisolone. The study also compared thyroid tissue and blood T-cell repertoires from five or six Graves' hyperthyroidism patients. The paper describes TCR Vbeta CDR3 sequencing of 135 peripheral blood samples, made up of about 40 ophthalmopathy patients, around 78 hyperthyroidism patients and 17 progressor patients. A discovery cohort of about a hundred patients, 43 with Graves' ophthalmopathy and roughly 59 with stable Graves' hyperthyroidism, was used to find distinguishing TCR V-J signatures. Prospective prediction of ophthalmopathy was tested in an independent validation cohort of approximately 19 hyperthyroidism patients and 17 patients who later progressed to ophthalmopathy. Overall study outcomes, separate from this receptor: In validation, progression to ophthalmopathy was predicted by the model with 70.59% sensitivity and about 72% specificity, a median of around 5.9 months before onset. Most expanded thyroid clonotypes (frequency above 0.001) were also detected in blood, a finding suggesting that blood repertoires may reflect thyroid immune responses. Ophthalmopathy was separated from stable hyperthyroidism by a 13 V-J signature model, with just over 85% sensitivity and about 81% specificity obtained in cross-validation and 80%/75% obtained in testing. Sample size was not statistically predetermined, and investigators were not blinded to group allocation.

TCR beta CDR3 regions were amplified from RNA transcripts. The first round of RT-PCR for the TCR CDR3 was performed with the HTBI primer set and the Qiagen OneStep RT-PCR kit. A second multiplex PCR round built the libraries, followed by size selection and purification. Libraries were sequenced paired-end with 100 bp reads on an Illumina HiSeq2000. From the authors' description of their analysis: Raw data were processed with SOAPnuke, discarding reads with adapters, uncalled bases, mean Phred below 15, or no exact constant-primer or identifier match. High-quality paired reads were merged using COPE v1.2.5, and each unique nucleotide sequence was defined as a clonotype. MiTCR v1.1 was used to align the clonotypes against IMGT TRBV, TRBD and TRBJ reference segments. Only V-J combinations with frequency above 0.0001, covering approximately 99% of repertoires, were analysed. The TCS score was defined as the ratio of F50 (clonal expansion) to E x V (chaos), calculated using BLOSUM62-based TCRdist between CDR3 peptides within each V-J. Welch's t-statistics and random forest reduced 450 to 600 V-J features to 10 to 15, which were used in a naive Bayes classifier (R e1071). TCRdb cleaned the public reads at Q25 with fastp, built clones with MiXCR and kept in-frame beta chains. Rows with one shared CDR3 protein collapse into an entry with the most common genes and DNA. The V and J calls follow TCRdb's processing rather than the paper's. The sample data list 250,000 to 350,000 distinct CDR3 sequences, and about a sixth of these were observed just once. About 50% of the sample comes from the top ten.

Trimming removed 4 bases from V and 2 bases from J, leaving 14 bases between the germline ends. CDR3 length: 15 amino acids, cysteine to phenylalanine. Kept here is only the CDR3 DNA, which spans 45 bases and is read in frame from base 1. CDR1 and CDR2 (SNHLY, FYNNEI) derive from the germline V gene. Moderately to severely active disease, a Clinical Activity Score of at least 3, a NOSPECS grade of at least 4, and a duration under 3 months were present in ophthalmopathy patients. Exclusion was applied to patients with uncontrolled infections, other autoimmune diseases, pregnancy or lactation. Clinical symptoms, serum thyroxine and TRAb, thyroid ultrasound, and orbital computed tomography formed the basis for the diagnoses. PBMCs were separated from roughly 10 ml of fresh peripheral blood using Ficoll-Paque density gradient centrifugation. Total RNA was extracted using Trizol reagent, and RNA quality was assessed on an Agilent 2100 Bioanalyzer.

This clonotype was recorded at least ten times. Its antigen is unknown. Per-base qualities were not stored, and no clone one base away is much larger. Sequenced sample: blood. The rearranged chain carries TRBV2 and TRBJ2-5; the D gene remains uncertain. The TCR comes from a woman in her sixties or seventies with Graves' ophthalmopathy. The nucleotides read TGTGCCAGCAGTGTAAGGTTGCCCGTACAAGAGACCCAGTACTTC. Its protein is CASSVRLPVQETQYF.